This TCR beta chain comes out of a study of OX40 agonist ivuxolimab in advanced cancers. Study information: As their treatment, patients were administered ivuxolimab, an agonistic anti-OX40 (CD134) antibody. Mean age approximately 59 years, range about 23 to 80; 82.7% male.

Profiled with immunoSEQ multiplex PCR; TCRdb holds only in-frame clones, not every one. Of 50,000 to 70,000 clones listed, under 95% are singletons. Autoimmune disease history or systemic immunosuppression barred patients. V lost 6 bases, J lost 7 bases, and 16 bases lay in between. Germline-derived CDR1 and CDR2 are LNHDA and SQIVND (reference sequence). CDR3 length: 14 residues. Remarks on this clone: Its specificity is unknown.

Findings and limits, study-wide: Still undetermined is the antigen specificity of the expanded peripheral T cells.

Sequenced material: CD4+ or CD8+ T cells sorted from blood, taken in a trial of the OX40 agonist ivuxolimab. The TCR was taken from an adult with an advanced solid tumor such as melanoma, head and neck, liver or kidney cancer. The rearrangement links TRBV19 to TRBJ2-1; D possibly uses TRBD1 or TRBD2 (5 bases each). CDR3 sequence (DNA): TGTGCCAGTAGGACCTGGGGGAGTGGGAATGAGCAGTTCTTC. It yields the protein CASRTWGSGNEQFF. Drawing the rest from reference TRBV19 and TRBJ2-1, the complete variable domain is DGGITQSPKYLFRKEGQNVTLSCEQNLNHDAMYWYRQDPGQGLRLIYYSQIVNDFQKGDIAEGYSVSREKKESFPLTVTSAQKNPTAFYLCASRTWGSGNEQFFGPGTRLTVL.